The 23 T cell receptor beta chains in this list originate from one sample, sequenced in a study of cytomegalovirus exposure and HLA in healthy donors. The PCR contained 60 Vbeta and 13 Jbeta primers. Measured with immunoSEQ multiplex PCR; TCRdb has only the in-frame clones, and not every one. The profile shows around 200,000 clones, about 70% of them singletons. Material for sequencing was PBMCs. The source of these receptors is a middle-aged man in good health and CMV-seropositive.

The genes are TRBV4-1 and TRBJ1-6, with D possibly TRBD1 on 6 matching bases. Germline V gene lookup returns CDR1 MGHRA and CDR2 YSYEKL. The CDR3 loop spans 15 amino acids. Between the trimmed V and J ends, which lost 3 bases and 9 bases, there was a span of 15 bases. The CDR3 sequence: CASSQRGQGTSPLHF. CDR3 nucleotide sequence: TGCGCCAGCAGCCAGAGGGGTCAGGGGACTTCACCCCTCCACTTT.

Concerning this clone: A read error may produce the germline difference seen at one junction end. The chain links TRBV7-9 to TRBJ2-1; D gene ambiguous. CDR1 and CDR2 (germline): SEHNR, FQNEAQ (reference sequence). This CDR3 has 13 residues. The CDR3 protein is CSSSLGSGNEQFF. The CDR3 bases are TGTTCCAGCAGCTTAGGTTCGGGCAATGAGCAGTTCTTC.

The CDR3: CASSFDSLSNQPQHF. CDR3 coding DNA: TGTGCCAGCAGTTTCGACAGCCTTAGCAATCAGCCCCAGCATTTT. The chain has TRBV28 and TRBJ1-5; a weak D match, TRBD1 (5 bases). The V gene lost 3 bases and the J gene lost 0 bases, with 9 bases spanning the gap. CDR1 and CDR2 from the germline V gene are MDHEN and SYDVKM. The CDR3 totals 15 residues. Together with reference TRBV28 and TRBJ1-5, the CDR3 gives the full variable domain: DVKVTQSSRYLVKRTGEKVFLECVQDMDHENMFWYRQDPGLGLRLIYFSYDVKMKEKGDIPEGYSVSREKKERFSLILESASTNQTSMYLCASSFDSLSNQPQHFGDGTRLSIL.

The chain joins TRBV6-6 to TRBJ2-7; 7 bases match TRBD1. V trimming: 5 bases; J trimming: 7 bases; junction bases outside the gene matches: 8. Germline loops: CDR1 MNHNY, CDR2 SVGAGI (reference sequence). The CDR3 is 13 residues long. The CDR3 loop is CASSLHRGGEQYF. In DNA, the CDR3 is TGTGCCAGCAGTCTCCACAGGGGCGGGGAGCAGTACTTC.

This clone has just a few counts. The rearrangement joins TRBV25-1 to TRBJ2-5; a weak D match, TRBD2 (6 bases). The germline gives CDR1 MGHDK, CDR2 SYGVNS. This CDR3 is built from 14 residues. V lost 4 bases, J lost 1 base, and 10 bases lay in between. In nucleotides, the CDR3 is TGTGCCAGCAGTGGGGACTCGGGCCAAGAGACCCAGTACTTC. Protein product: CASSGDSGQETQYF.

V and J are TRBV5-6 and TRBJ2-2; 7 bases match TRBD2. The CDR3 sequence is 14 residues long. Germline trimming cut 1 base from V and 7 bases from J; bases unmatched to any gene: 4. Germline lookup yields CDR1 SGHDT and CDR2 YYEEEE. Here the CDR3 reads CASSLRRGIGELFF. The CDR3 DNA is TGTGCCAGCAGCTTGAGGCGGGGGATCGGGGAGCTGTTTTTT.

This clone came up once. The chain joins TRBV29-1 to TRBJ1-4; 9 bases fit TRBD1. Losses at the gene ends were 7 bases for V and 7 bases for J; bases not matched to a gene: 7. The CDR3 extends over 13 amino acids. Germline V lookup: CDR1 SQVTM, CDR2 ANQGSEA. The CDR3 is CSARVGQGEKLFF. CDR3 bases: TGCAGCGCCCGGGTGGGACAGGGTGAAAAACTGTTTTTT.

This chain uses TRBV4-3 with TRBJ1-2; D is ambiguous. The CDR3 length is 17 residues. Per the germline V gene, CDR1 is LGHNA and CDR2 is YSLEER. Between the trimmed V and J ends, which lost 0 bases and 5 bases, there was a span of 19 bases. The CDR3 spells CASSQEAIGVGRYGYTF. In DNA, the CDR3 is TGCGCCAGCAGCCAAGAAGCGATTGGGGTCGGGAGGTATGGCTACACCTTC.

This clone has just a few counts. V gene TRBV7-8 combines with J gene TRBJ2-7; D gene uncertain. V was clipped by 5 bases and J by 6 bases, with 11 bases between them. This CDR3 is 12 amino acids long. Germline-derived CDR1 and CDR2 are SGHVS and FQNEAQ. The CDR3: CASSPTTSEQYF. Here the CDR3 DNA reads TGTGCCAGCAGCCCAACCACCAGCGAGCAGTACTTC.

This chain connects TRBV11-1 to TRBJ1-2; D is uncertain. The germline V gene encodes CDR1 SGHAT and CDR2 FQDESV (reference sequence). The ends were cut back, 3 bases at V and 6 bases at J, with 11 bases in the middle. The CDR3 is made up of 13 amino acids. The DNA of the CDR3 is TGTGCCAGCAGCTTCTTGGGCGAAAATGGCTACACCTTC. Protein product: CASSFLGENGYTF.

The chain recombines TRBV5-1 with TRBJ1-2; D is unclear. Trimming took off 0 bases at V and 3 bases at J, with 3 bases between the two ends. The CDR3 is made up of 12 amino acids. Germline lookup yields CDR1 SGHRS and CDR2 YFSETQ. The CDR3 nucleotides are TGCGCCAGCAGCTTGGCCGACTATGGCTACACCTTC. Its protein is CASSLADYGYTF.

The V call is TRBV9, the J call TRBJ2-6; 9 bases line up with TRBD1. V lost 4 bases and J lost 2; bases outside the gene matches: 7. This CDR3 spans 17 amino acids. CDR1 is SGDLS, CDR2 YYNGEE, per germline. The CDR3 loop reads CASSPRGQGPGANVLTF. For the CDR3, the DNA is TGTGCCAGCAGCCCAAGGGGACAGGGTCCTGGGGCCAACGTCCTGACTTTC.

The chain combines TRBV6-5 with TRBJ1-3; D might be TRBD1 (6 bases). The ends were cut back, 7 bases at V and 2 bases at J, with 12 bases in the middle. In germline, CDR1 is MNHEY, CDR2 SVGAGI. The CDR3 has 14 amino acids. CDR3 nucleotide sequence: TGTGCCAGCACCCTAACAGGGCCTGGAAACACCATATATTTT. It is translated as CASTLTGPGNTIYF.

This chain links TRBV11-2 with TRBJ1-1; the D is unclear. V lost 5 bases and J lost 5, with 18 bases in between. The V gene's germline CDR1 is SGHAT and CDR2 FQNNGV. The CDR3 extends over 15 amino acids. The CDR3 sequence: CASSGTRLFMTEAFF. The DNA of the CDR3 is TGTGCCAGCAGCGGCACCAGGTTGTTTATGACTGAAGCTTTCTTT.

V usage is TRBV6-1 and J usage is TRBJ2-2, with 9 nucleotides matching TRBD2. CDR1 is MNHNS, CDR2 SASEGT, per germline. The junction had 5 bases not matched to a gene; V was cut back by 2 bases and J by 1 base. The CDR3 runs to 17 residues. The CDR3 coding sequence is TGTGCCAGCAGTGAAAGAGCGGGGGGATGGAACACCGGGGAGCTGTTTTTT. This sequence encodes CASSERAGGWNTGELFF.

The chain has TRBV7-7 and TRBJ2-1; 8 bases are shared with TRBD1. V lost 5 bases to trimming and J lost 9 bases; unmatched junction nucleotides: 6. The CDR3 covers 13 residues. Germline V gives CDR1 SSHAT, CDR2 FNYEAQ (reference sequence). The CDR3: CASSLRGPGEQFF. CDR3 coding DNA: TGTGCCAGCAGCCTCAGGGGGCCTGGTGAGCAGTTCTTC.

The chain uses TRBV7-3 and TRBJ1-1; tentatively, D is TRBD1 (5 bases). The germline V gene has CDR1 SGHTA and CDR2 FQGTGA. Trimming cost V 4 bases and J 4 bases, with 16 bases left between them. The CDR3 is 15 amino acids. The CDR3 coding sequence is TGTGCCAGCAGCTCTATGGGGCAGGGTATCACTGAAGCTTTCTTT. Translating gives CASSSMGQGITEAFF.

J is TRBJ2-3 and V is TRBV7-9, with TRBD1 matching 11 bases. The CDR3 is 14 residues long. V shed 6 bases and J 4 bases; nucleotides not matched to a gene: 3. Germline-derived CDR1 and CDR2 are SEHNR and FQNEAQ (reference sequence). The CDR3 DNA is TGTGCCAGCAGGTGGACAGGGGGCCCAGATACGCAGTATTTT. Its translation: CASRWTGGPDTQYF.

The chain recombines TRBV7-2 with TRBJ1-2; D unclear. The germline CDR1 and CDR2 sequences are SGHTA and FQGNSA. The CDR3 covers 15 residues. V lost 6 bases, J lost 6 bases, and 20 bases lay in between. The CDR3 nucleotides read TGTGCCAGCAGGGAAAGCTACTATACCACGCATGGCTACACCTTC. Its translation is CASRESYYTTHGYTF.

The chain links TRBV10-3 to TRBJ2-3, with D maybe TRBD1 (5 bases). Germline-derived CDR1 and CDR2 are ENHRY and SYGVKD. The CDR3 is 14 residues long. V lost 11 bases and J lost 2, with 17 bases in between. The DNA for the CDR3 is TGTGCCCTCCGCCCACAGGAAAACACAGATACGCAGTATTTT. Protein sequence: CALRPQENTDTQYF.

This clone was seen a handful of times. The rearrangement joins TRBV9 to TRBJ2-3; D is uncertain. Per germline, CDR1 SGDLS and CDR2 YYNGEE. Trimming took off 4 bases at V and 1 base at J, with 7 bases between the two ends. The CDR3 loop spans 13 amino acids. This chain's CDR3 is CASSLSRTDTQYF. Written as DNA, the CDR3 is TGTGCCAGCAGCCTCTCCCGCACAGATACGCAGTATTTT.

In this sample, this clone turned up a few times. The CDR3 DNA reads TGCGCCAGCAGCGCCCCCGGGACAGGGACCTACGAGCAGTACTTC. Amino acids: CASSAPGTGTYEQYF. The chain employs TRBV4-1 and TRBJ2-7; TRBD1 matches 9 bases. In germline, CDR1 is MGHRA, CDR2 YSYEKL. The CDR3 totals 15 residues. After removal of 5 bases from V and 2 bases from J, the junction contained 7 bases not matched to a gene.

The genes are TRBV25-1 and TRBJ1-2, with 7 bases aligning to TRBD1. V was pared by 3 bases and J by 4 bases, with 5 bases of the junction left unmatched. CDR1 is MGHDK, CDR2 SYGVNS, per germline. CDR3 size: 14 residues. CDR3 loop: CASSDSGQPYGYTF. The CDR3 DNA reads TGTGCCAGCAGTGATTCGGGACAGCCCTATGGCTACACCTTC.